This paragraph covers one TCR beta chain sequence. Its antigen is as yet unknown. Assay: immunoSEQ multiplex PCR; the TCRdb copy retains only in-frame clones and omits some. The repertoire holds about 93,000 clones, with roughly 90% as singletons. This entry is derived from a study of T cell responses to AZD1222 COVID-19 vaccine. General study findings and limits: Recipients of two AZD1222 doses showed rising Spike-specific TCR breadth and depth.

Sequenced material: peripheral blood, taken on day 0 of MenACWY control vaccination. The sequence was collected from an adult in good health.

CDR3 in amino acids: CASSIGDLGEQFF. The CDR3 coding sequence is TGTGCCAGTAGTATAGGGGATTTGGGTGAGCAGTTCTTC. This rearrangement joins TRBV19 to TRBJ2-1, with D unclear. Germline V gives CDR1 LNHDA, CDR2 SQIVND (reference sequence). The CDR3 contains 13 residues. V was shortened by 1 base and J by 9 bases, with 10 bases between the two germline ends.